At least ten counts were recorded for the clone carrying this TCR beta chain. The sample comes from a study of T cells after yellow fever vaccination. TCRdb reprocessed the 5' RACE reads via MiXCR and lists one record per CDR3 protein. The sample lists 100,000 to 150,000 distinct CDR3 sequences, about 7% seen once, with 2% to 3% in the top ten. The CDR3 has 15 amino acids. Germline CDR1 reads SGHRS; CDR2 reads YFSETQ. Unmatched junction bases numbered 8, after V lost 5 bases and J lost 3 bases. This TCR was sampled from a man between 18 and 29 years old who received the YFV17D yellow fever vaccine. This specimen was CD4+ T cells sorted from PBMCs, taken about 10 days after the first yellow fever vaccination. The chain uses TRBV5-1 and TRBJ2-1; TRBD1 matches 7 bases. The DNA for the CDR3 is TGCGCCAGCAGACTGGCCGGGACAGACTACAATGAGCAGTTCTTC. It specifies CASRLAGTDYNEQFF.